The 10 T cell receptor beta chains below were found in one sample sequenced in a study of T-cell reconstitution after alpha-beta-depleted transplantation in children. During its preparation, the TCRbeta library received unique molecular identifiers. TCRdb re-called the PCR reads through MiXCR, storing one row per CDR3 protein. This repertoire shows around 410,000 distinct CDR3 sequences, roughly 10% found once; its top ten account for approximately 5%. Sequenced material: PBMCs from the stem cell graft donor, taken from the stem cell graft. These receptors were obtained from a human donor who donated a stem cell graft to a child with acute myeloid leukemia.

This clonotype was detected only a few times. The CDR3 sequence is CASSLGGGAVTGELFF. DNA for the CDR3: TGTGCCAGCAGCCTCGGAGGGGGGGCGGTCACCGGGGAGCTGTTTTTT. The chain recombines TRBV5-6 with TRBJ2-2, with a possible D match to TRBD2 (7 bases). Trimming pared 4 bases from V and 4 bases from J, leaving 17 bases between. The germline V gene has CDR1 SGHDT and CDR2 YYEEEE. This CDR3 is 16 amino acids long.

In this sample, this clonotype turned up a few times. This chain uses TRBV6-1 with TRBJ1-5, with TRBD1 identical over 10 bases. The J segment lost 7 bases and the V segment lost 3 bases, leaving 6 bases of the junction unmatched. Germline V CDR1 and CDR2: MNHNS, SASEGT. The CDR3 loop spans 15 amino acids. The CDR3 DNA reads TGTGCCAGCAGTGAGACAGGGGGCGCAGGCCAGCCCCAGCATTTT. The encoded protein is CASSETGGAGQPQHF.

This clonotype has just a few counts. The genes are TRBV29-1 and TRBJ2-5, with TRBD1 matching 7 bases. From germline, CDR1 is SQVTM and CDR2 ANQGSEA. V lost 5 bases, J lost 3 bases, and 9 bases stayed unmatched. This CDR3 contains 14 residues. DNA for the CDR3: TGCAGCGTTAAACGACAGGGCCGGAAAGAGACCCAGTACTTC. Its translation is CSVKRQGRKETQYF.

This clonotype has just a few counts. V usage is TRBV20-1 and J usage is TRBJ2-3, with TRBD2 identical over 12 bases. With 0 bases clipped from V and 6 bases from J, the junction kept 10 bases outside the gene matches. The CDR3 length is 17 residues. CDR1 is DFQATT, CDR2 SNEGSKA, per germline (reference sequence). CDR3 sequence reads: CSARDPGLAGGWDTQYF. CDR3 nucleotides: TGCAGTGCTAGAGACCCGGGACTAGCGGGTGGCTGGGATACGCAGTATTTT.

This chain uses TRBV29-1 with TRBJ2-7; D is perhaps TRBD1 (7 bases). The V end was cut by 2 bases, the J end by 11 bases, with 16 bases between. The CDR3 is made up of 12 amino acids. Germline CDR1 and CDR2: SQVTM and ANQGSEA. The CDR3 sequence is CSVERLQGGKYF. The CDR3 DNA reads TGCAGCGTTGAAAGGTTGCAGGGGGGCAAGTACTTC.

The chain has TRBV7-3 and TRBJ1-1, with D maybe TRBD1 (6 bases). The V gene's germline CDR1 is SGHTA and CDR2 FQGTGA. Trimming removed 1 base at V and 10 bases at J, with 19 bases between. This CDR3 region has 15 residues. CDR3 in amino acids: CASSLRGGTPGRAFF. The CDR3 DNA follows: TGTGCCAGCAGCTTAAGGGGAGGGACACCAGGACGAGCTTTCTTT.

The rearrangement joins TRBV5-1 to TRBJ1-2, with 8 bases identical to TRBD1. The CDR3 consists of 15 residues. The germline gives CDR1 SGHRS, CDR2 YFSETQ. Trimming took 0 bases from V and 3 from J; bases not matched to a gene: 4. Here the CDR3 DNA reads TGCGCCAGCAGCTTGGTGGCAGGGGGCGACTATGGCTACACCTTC. It is translated as CASSLVAGGDYGYTF.

The J gene is TRBJ2-5, the V gene TRBV6-2 or TRBV6-3; tentatively, D is TRBD2 (5 bases). Looked up from germline, CDR1 is MNHEY and CDR2 is SVGEGT. Trimming left V 8 bases short and J 3 bases short, with 10 bases between. The CDR3 consists of 12 residues. CDR3 nucleotides: TGTGCCAGCGTTGACGGGGAAGAGACCCAGTACTTC. It specifies CASVDGEETQYF.

This clonotype was found many times. The gene calls are TRBV18 and TRBJ2-2; TRBD1 matches 9 bases. CDR1 is KGHSH, CDR2 LQKENI, per germline. The CDR3 loop spans 14 amino acids. V shed 4 bases and J 3 bases; nucleotides not matched to a gene: 0. The chain's CDR3 is CASSRDRDTGELFF. The CDR3 bases are TGTGCCAGCTCACGGGACAGGGACACCGGGGAGCTGTTTTTT.

The J gene is TRBJ2-5, the V gene TRBV7-2; TRBD1 matches 9 bases. CDR3 length: 17 residues. Trimming cost V 5 bases and J 1 base; bases outside gene matches: 11. Looked up from germline, CDR1 is SGHTA and CDR2 is FQGNSA. The CDR3 bases are TGTGCCAGCAGCCCCGGTGTGGGACAGGGATCCCAAGAGACCCAGTACTTC. Protein sequence: CASSPGVGQGSQETQYF.